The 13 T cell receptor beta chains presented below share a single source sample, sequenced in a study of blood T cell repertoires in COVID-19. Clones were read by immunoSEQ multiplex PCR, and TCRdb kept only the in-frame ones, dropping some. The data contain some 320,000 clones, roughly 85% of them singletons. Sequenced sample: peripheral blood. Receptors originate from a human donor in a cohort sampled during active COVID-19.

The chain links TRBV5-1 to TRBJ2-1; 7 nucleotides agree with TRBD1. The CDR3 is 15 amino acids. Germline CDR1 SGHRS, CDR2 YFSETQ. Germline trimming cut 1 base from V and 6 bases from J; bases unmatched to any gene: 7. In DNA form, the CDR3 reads TGCGCCAGCAGCTTGAATAAGGACAGGACCAATGAGCAGTTCTTC. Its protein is CASSLNKDRTNEQFF.

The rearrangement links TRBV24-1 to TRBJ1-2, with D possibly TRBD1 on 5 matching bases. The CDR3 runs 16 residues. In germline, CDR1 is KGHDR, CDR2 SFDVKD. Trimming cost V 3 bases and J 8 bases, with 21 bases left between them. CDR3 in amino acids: CATSDPGTPGTMGYTF. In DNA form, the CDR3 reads TGTGCCACCAGTGATCCCGGGACGCCTGGGACTATGGGCTACACCTTC.

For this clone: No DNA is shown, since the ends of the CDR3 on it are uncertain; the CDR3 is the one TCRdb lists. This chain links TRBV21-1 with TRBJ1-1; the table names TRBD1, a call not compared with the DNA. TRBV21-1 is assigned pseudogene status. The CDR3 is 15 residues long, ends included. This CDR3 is CASSPWGQGSTEAFF.

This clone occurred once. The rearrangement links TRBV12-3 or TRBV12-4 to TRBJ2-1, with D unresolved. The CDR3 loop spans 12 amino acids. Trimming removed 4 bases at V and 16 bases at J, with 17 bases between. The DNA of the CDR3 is TGTGCCAGCAGTTCGAGAAATCATGCCCGATTCTTC. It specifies CASSSRNHARFF.

The CDR3 spells CASTGTGAGGYTF. The CDR3 DNA sequence: TGTGCCAGCACCGGGACAGGGGCGGGTGGCTACACCTTC. The V call is TRBV2, the J call TRBJ1-2; 10 bases fit TRBD1. This CDR3 is 13 amino acids long. J lost 7 bases, V lost 7 bases, and 6 bases had no gene match. Germline V gene sequence: CDR1 SNHLY, CDR2 FYNNEI.

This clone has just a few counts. The CDR3 loop reads CASSLAAMRTDTQYF. DNA of the CDR3: TGCGCCAGCAGCTTGGCGGCTATGAGGACAGATACGCAGTATTTT. The chain recombines TRBV5-1 with TRBJ2-3; unclear D gene. The CDR3 covers 15 residues. The germline V gene has CDR1 SGHRS and CDR2 YFSETQ. Between the trimmed V and J ends, which lost 0 bases and 3 bases, there was a span of 11 bases.

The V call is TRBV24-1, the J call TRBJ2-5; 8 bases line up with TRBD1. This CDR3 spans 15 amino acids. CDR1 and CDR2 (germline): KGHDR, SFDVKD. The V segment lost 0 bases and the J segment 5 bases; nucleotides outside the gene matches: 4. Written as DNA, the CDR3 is TGTGCCACCAGTGATTTGGGACAGGGATCGGAGACCCAGTACTTC. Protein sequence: CATSDLGQGSETQYF.

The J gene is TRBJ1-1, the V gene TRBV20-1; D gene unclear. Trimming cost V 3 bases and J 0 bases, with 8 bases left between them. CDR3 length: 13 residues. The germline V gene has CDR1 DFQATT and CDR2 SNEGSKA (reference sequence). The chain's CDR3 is CSASGQMNTEAFF. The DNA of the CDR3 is TGCAGTGCTAGTGGGCAGATGAACACTGAAGCTTTCTTT.

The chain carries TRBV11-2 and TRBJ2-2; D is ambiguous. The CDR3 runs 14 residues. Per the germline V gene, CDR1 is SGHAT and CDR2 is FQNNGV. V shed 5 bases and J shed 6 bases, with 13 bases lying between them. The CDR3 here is CASSPPRGPGELFF. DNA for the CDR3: TGTGCCAGCAGCCCCCCCCGCGGTCCCGGGGAGCTGTTTTTT.

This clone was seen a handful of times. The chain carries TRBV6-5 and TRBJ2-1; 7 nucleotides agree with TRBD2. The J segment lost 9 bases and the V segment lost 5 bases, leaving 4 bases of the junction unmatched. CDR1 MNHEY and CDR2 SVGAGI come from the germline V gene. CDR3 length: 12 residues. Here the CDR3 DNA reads TGTGCCAGCAGTATAGGGGAGGGTGAGCAGTTCTTC. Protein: CASSIGEGEQFF.

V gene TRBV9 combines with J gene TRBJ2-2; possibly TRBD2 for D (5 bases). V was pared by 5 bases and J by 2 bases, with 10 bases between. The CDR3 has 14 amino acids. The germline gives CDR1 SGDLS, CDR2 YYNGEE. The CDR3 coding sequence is TGTGCCAGCAGGGACTCTCCCAACACCGGGGAGCTGTTTTTT. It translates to CASRDSPNTGELFF. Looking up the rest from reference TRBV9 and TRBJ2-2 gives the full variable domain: DSGVTQTPKHLITATGQRVTLRCSPRSGDLSVYWYQQSLDQGLQFLIQYYNGEERAKGNILERFSAQQFPDLHSELNLSSLELGDSALYFCASRDSPNTGELFFGEGSRLTVL.

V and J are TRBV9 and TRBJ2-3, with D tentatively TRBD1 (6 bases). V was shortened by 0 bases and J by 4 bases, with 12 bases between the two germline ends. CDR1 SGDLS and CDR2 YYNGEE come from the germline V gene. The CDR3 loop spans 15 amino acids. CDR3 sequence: CASSVVAGAPDTQYF. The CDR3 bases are TGTGCCAGCAGCGTAGTGGCAGGGGCCCCAGATACGCAGTATTTT.

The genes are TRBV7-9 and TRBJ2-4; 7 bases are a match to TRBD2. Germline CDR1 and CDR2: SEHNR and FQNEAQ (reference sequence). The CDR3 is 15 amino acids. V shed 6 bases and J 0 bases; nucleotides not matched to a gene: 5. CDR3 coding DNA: TGTGCCAGCAGTGGGAGGGGCGCAGCCAAAAACATTCAGTACTTC. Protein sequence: CASSGRGAAKNIQYF.